This T cell receptor beta chain was found in a study of CD8 T cells in ankylosing spondylitis (dated 2017 in TCRdb). Some background on the complete study: To find TCR variants linked to disease, the study profiled T cell receptor beta repertoires in ankylosing spondylitis patients and healthy donors. Peripheral blood was sampled, and synovial fluid was additionally collected from ankylosing spondylitis patients. The whole study cohort included over 85 healthy donors and 25 ankylosing spondylitis patients. Overall study results and their limits: In peripheral blood, the disease-linked clones were found at relatively low frequencies and had a CD8+ phenotype. A TCR beta motif of about eight highly homologous amino acid variants appeared characteristic of blood from ankylosing spondylitis patients. The disease-linked clones were reported to be significantly enriched in matched synovial fluid samples from ankylosing spondylitis patients. Some of the motif variants had been reported before in the synovial fluid and blood of reactive arthritis patients, a finding that suggests common disease-initiation mechanisms.

V drops 0 bases and J drops 4 bases, leaving 11 bases in between. The cysteine opens and the phenylalanine closes a CDR3 of 14 amino acids. The entry retains the CDR3 DNA only, 42 bases that are in frame from base 1. For CDR1 and CDR2, the germline V gene lists SGHRS and YFSETQ. TCRdb records Illumina HiSeq 2500 as the sequencer. TCR beta libraries were prepared by quantitative 5'-RACE with molecular barcodes. The authors' pipeline ran thus. To identify disease-linked TCR variants, a new computational method was used, one built on a probabilistic model of VDJ rearrangement. TCRdb handled the public reads itself, with Q25 trimming in fastp and clone calling in MiXCR, and kept productive beta chains. CDR3 protein duplicates are merged, each entry listing the most common genes and DNA. Here the V and J calls rest on TCRdb's processing, not on the authors' analysis. The sample records around 430,000 distinct CDR3 sequences, 17% of which are singletons. Together, the top ten hold 1% of the sample.

This clonotype showed up just a few times. The target of this receptor is not known. Per-base qualities were not stored, and no clone one base away is much larger. This chain is built from TRBV5-1 and TRBJ2-7, and TRBD1 may be the D gene, going by 6 matching bases. The clonotype originates from a male donor with ankylosing spondylitis. The source material was blood, either unsorted or a sorted T cell fraction (not recorded which). The CDR3 here reads CASSLGAGVYEQYF. The DNA reads as follows: TGCGCCAGCAGCTTGGGCGCAGGGGTTTACGAGCAGTACTTC.